The TCR beta chain under discussion was sequenced for a study of cytomegalovirus exposure and HLA in healthy donors. Study findings and constraints: Approximately 160 TCR beta chains were listed as cytomegalovirus-associated. Cytomegalovirus status, reportedly, was diagnosed with high specificity and sensitivity by the classifier. Most TCR sequences were uncommon, yet certain public TCRs appeared in many donors.

The method was immunoSEQ multiplex PCR; TCRdb's version includes in-frame clones alone and lacks a portion of them. In the table there are about 140,000 clones, about 80% of which are singletons. About this clone: Its target is not known.

V gave up 0 bases and J gave up 14 bases; unmatched junction bases: 3. Germline assignment: CDR1 KGHSH and CDR2 LQKENI. The CDR3 spans 13 residues. The clonotype comes from a man aged 25 to 40 in good health and CMV-seropositive. Sequenced: PBMCs. The V gene is TRBV18, the J gene TRBJ2-1; 11 bases line up with TRBD1. The CDR3 bases are TGTGCCAGCTCACCACCGAGGGGACAGGGGGAGTTCTTC. This sequence encodes CASSPPRGQGEFF. The whole variable domain, remainder taken from reference TRBV18 and TRBJ2-1, is NAGVMQNPRHLVRRRGQEARLRCSPMKGHSHVYWYRQLPEEGLKFMVYLQKENIIDESGMPKERFSAEFPKEGPSILRIQQVVRGDSAAYFCASSPPRGQGEFFGPGTRLTVL.